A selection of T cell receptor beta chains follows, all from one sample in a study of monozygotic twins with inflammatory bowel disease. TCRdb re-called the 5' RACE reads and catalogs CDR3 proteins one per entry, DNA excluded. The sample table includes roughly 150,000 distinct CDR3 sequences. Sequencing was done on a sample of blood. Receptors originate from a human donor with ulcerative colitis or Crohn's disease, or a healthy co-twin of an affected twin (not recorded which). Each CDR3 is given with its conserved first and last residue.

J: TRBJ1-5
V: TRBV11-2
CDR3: CASSSGTGGHQPQHF

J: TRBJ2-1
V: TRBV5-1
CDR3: CASTDRTSPNNEQFF

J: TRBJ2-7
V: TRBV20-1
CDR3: CSVTSGTGVDEQYF

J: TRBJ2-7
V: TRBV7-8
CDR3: CASSLRTGGAAYF

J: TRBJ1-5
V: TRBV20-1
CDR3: CSARSATYQPQHF

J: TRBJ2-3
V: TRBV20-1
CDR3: CSARDLQGSDTQYF

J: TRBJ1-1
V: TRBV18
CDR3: CASSPVKGQANTEAFF

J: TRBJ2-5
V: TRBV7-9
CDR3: CASSLVGQANAETQYF

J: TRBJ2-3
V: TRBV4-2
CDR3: CASSRTRKLTDTQYF

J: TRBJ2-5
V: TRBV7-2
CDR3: CASSFATFGETQYF

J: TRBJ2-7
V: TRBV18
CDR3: CASSPPPGGHEQYF

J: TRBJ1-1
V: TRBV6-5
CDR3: CASKGRLQGLMNTEAFF

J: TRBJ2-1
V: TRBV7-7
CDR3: CASSLRVASGEQFF

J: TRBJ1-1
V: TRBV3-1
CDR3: CASSQRDRYFLAFF

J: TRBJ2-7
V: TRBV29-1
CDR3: CSVVTSGTAYEQYF

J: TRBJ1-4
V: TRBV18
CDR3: CASSPRTSEKLFF

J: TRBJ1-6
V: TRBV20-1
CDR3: CSAYGGGQTNSPLHF

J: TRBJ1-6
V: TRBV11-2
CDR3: CASSLGTNNSPLHF

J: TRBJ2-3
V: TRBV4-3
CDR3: CASSQESGGLNTDTQYF

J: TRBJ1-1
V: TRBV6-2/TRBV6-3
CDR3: CASSYSIPNTEAFF

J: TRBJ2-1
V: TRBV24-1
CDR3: CATSESSYNEQFF

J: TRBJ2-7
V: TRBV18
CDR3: CASSPRGIRDSNYEQYF

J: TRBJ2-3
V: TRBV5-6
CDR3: CASSLTVRGGRATQYF

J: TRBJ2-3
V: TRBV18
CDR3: CASSLSNGADTQYF

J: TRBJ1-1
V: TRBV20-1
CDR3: CSVPYYSGDSMNTEAFF